This T cell receptor beta chain was identified in a study of blood T cell repertoires in COVID-19 (dated by TCRdb to 2018 to 2020). Study-level background: Samples from collaborators originated in the United States, Italy and Spain and spanned both the acute and convalescent phases of COVID-19. Sample metadata almost always included a de-identified subject ID, COVID-19 status, age in years and sex. The material from the prospective study consisted of cDNA or gDNA derived from T cells, B-cell-depleted T cells, or PBMCs. Where available, HLA class I and class II types were taken from metadata supplied by the sample provider and were not determined by assay-based typing. Subjects who had been exposed to COVID-19, were actively infected with it, or had recovered from it provided the deeply sampled blood TCRbeta repertoires that made up the dataset. Samples were obtained from the ongoing ImmuneRACE study (first 160 participants) and from over 1,000 subjects provided by 6 global collaborators. The repertoires were released in a freely available public database meant as a resource for research on the immune response to SARS-CoV-2.

V trim: 0 bases; J trim: 5 bases; unmatched bases: 2. The germline V gene gives CDR1 as SGHRS and CDR2 as YFSETQ. From the cysteine through the phenylalanine, the CDR3 covers 15 amino acids. Of all the DNA, just the CDR3 is kept, 45 bases in frame from base 1. Broad study findings and their caveats: How much clinical and demographic metadata was included differed by source and by participant, and the metadata was provided uncurated.

As for this clone: What antigen it recognizes has not been identified. Base quality data are lacking; no much larger clone is found one base away.

Collaborating institutions collected whole blood in K2EDTA tubes following their own protocols. For TCRbeta analysis, collaborator samples were shipped as frozen whole blood, as isolated PBMCs, or as DNA extracted from either sample type. TCRbeta CDR3 regions were amplified from genomic DNA using the immunoSEQ Assay, a bias-controlled multiplex PCR. Concerning the study's data processing: Nucleated cell counts per sample were estimated from amplification of reference gene primers within the assay. To quantify the absolute abundance of each unique TCRbeta CDR3 rearrangement, sequence reads were collapsed and filtered. For each sample, productive Simpson clonality was calculated as the square root of Simpson's diversity index across productive rearrangements. TCRdb holds this immuneACCESS table with in-frame rearrangements only. Some clones are missing; in checked studies, unresolved V genes explain under half, and the rest has no known cause. The D gene and trimming were derived from the DNA, and the V and J assignments and clone size from that table. Within this sample are around 140,000 clones, with around nine tenths of them counted one time only. The top ten clones comprise roughly 18% of the sample.

This chain joins TRBV5-1 to TRBJ2-1; the central 10 bases match TRBD2. Sequenced material: peripheral blood. The TCR sequence derives from a man in his fifties or sixties with active or convalescent COVID-19. Read as DNA, the sequence is TGCGCCAGCAGCTTGGACACTAGCGGGAACAATGAGCAGTTCTTC. Translated, it gives CASSLDTSGNNEQFF.